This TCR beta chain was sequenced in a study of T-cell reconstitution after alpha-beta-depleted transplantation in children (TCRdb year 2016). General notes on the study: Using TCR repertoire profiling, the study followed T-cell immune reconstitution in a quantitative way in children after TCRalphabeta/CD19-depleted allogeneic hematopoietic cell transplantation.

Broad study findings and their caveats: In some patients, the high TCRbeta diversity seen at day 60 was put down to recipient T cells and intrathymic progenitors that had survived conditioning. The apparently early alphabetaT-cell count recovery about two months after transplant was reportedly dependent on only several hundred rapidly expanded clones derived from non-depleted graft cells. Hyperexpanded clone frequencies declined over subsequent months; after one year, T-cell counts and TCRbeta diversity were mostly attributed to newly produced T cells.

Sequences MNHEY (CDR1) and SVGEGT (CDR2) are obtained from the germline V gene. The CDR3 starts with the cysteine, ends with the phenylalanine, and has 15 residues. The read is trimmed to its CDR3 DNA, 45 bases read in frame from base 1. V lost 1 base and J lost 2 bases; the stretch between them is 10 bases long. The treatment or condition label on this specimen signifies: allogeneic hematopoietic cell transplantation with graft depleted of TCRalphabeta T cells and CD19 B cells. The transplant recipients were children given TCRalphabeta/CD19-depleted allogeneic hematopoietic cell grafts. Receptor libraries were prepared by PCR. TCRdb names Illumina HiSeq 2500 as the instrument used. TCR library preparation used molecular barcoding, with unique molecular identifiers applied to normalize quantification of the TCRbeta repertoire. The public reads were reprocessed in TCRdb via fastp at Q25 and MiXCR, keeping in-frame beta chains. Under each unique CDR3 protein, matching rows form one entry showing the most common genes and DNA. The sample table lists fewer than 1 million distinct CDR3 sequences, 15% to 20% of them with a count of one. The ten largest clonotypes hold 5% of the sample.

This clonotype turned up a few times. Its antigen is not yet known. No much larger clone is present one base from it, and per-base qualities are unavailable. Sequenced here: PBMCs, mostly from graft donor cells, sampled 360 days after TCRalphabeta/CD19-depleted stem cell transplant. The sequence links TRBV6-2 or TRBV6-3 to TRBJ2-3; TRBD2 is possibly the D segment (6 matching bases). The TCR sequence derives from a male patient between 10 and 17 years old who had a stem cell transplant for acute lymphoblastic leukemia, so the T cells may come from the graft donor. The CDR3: CASSYYSSATDTQYF. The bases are TGTGCCAGCAGTTACTACTCTAGCGCCACAGATACGCAGTATTTT.